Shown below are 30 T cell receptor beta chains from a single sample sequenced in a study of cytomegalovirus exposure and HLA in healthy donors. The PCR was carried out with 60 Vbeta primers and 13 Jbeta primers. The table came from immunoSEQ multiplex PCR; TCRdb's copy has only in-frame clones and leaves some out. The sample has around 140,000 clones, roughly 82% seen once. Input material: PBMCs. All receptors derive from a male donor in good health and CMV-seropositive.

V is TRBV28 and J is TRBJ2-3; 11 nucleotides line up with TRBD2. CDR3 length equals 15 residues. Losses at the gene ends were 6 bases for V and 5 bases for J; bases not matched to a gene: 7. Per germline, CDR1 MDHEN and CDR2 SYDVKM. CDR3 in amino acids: CASSPLAGDVDTQYF. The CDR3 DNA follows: TGTGCCAGCAGCCCACTAGCGGGGGACGTAGATACGCAGTATTTT.

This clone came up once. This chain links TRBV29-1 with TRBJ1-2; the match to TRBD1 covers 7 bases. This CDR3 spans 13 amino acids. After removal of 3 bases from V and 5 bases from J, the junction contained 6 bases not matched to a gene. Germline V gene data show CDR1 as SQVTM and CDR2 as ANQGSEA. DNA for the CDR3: TGCAGCGTTGACAGGGGGTGGTCTTATGGCTACACCTTC. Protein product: CSVDRGWSYGYTF.

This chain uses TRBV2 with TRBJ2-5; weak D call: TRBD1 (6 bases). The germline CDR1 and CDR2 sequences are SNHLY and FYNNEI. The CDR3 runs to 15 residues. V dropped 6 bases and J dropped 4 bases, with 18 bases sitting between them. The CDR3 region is CASSADQGFVETQYF. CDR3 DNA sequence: TGTGCCAGCAGCGCCGACCAGGGGTTTGTAGAGACCCAGTACTTC.

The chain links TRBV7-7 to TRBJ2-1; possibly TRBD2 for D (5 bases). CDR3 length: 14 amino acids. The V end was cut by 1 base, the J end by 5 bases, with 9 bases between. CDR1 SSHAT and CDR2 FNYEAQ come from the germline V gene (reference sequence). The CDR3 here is CASSLGAENNEQFF. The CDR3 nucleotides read TGTGCCAGCAGCTTAGGAGCGGAGAACAATGAGCAGTTCTTC.

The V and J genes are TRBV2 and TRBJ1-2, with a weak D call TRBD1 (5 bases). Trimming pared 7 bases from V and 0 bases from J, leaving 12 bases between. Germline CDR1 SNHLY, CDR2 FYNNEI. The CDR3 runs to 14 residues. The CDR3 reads CASKTGGSNYGYTF. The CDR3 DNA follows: TGTGCCAGCAAAACGGGGGGGTCTAACTATGGCTACACCTTC.

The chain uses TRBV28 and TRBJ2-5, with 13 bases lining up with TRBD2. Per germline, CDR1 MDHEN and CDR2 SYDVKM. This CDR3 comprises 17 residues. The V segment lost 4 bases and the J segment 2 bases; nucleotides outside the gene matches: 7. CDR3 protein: CASSSRRGLAGQETQYF. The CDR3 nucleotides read TGTGCCAGCAGTTCCCGAAGGGGACTAGCGGGACAAGAGACCCAGTACTTC.

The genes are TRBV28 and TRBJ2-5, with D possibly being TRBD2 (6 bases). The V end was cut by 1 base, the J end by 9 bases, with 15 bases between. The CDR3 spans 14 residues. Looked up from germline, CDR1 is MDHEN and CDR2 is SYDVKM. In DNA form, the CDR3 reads TGTGCCAGCAGTTTATTTGAGCGCAGCGGGTCCCAGTACTTC. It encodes CASSLFERSGSQYF. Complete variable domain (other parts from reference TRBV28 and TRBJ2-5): DVKVTQSSRYLVKRTGEKVFLECVQDMDHENMFWYRQDPGLGLRLIYFSYDVKMKEKGDIPEGYSVSREKKERFSLILESASTNQTSMYLCASSLFERSGSQYFGPGTRLLVL.

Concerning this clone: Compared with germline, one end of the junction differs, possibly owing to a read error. CDR3 amino acids: CASSLGQAYRYTF. The CDR3 nucleotides are TGTGCCAGCAGCTTAGGACAGGCCTATCGCTACACCTTC. The chain uses TRBV7-9 and TRBJ1-2, with D tentatively TRBD1 (6 bases). Germline V gives CDR1 SEHNR, CDR2 FQNEAQ (reference sequence). CDR3 length equals 13 residues.

The CDR3 bases are TGCGCCAGCAGCCCTCGGGTAGCGGGCTCCCCCGATACGCAGTATTTT. Encoded protein: CASSPRVAGSPDTQYF. The rearrangement uses TRBV5-1 and TRBJ2-3; 7 bases match TRBD2. Germline CDR1 reads SGHRS; CDR2 reads YFSETQ. V shed 4 bases and J 6 bases; nucleotides not matched to a gene: 14. This CDR3 comprises 16 residues. Full variable domain (remainder filled in from reference TRBV5-1 and TRBJ2-3): KAGVTQTPRYLIKTRGQQVTLSCSPISGHRSVSWYQQTPGQGLQFLFEYFSETQRNKGNFPGRFSGRQFSNSRSEMNVSTLELGDSALYLCASSPRVAGSPDTQYFGPGTRLTVL.

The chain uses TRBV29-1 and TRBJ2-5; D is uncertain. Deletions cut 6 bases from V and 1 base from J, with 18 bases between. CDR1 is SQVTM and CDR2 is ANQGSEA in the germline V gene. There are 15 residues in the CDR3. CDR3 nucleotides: TGCAGCGTCTCGCCGGCGGCCGCAACCCAAGAGACCCAGTACTTC. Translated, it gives CSVSPAAATQETQYF.

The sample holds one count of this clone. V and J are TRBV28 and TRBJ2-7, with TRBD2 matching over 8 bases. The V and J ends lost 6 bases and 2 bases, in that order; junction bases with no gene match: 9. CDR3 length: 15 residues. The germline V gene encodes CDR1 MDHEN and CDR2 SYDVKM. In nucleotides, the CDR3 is TGTGCCAGCAGACCCGCGGGGGGCCCCGCCTACGAGCAGTACTTC. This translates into CASRPAGGPAYEQYF.

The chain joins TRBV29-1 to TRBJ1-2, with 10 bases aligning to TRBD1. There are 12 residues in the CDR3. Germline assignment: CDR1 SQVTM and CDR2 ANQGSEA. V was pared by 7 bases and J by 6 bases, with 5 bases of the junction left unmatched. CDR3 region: CSGGTGENGYTF. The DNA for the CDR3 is TGCAGCGGCGGGACAGGGGAAAATGGCTACACCTTC.

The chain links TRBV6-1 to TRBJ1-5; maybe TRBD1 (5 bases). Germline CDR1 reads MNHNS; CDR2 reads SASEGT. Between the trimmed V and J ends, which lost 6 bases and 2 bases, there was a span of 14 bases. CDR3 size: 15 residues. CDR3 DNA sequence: TGTGCCAGCAGAGACAGAGGATTGCGCAATCAGCCCCAGCATTTT. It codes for CASRDRGLRNQPQHF.

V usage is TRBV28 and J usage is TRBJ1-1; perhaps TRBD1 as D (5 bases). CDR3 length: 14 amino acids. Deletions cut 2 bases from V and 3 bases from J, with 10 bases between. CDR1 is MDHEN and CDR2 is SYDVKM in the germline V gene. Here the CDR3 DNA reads TGTGCCAGCAGTTTAATATGGGGGGACACTGAAGCTTTCTTT. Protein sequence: CASSLIWGDTEAFF.

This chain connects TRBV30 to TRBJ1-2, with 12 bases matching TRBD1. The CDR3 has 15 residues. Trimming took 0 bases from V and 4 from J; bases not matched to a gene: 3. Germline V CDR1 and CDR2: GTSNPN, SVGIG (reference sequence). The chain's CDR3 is CAWSVQGQGAYGYTF. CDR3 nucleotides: TGTGCCTGGAGTGTACAGGGACAGGGGGCCTATGGCTACACCTTC.

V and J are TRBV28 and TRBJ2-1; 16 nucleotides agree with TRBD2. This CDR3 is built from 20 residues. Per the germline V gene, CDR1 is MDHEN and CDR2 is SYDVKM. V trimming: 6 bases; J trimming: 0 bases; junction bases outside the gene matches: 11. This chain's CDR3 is CASSQRMGLAGGRSYNEQFF. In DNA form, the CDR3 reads TGTGCCAGCAGCCAAAGGATGGGACTAGCGGGGGGGCGCTCCTACAATGAGCAGTTCTTC.

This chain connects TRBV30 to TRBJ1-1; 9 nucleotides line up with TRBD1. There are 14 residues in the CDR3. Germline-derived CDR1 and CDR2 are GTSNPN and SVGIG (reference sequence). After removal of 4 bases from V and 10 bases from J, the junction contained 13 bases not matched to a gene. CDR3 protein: CAWITGTGIVGAFF. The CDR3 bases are TGTGCCTGGATCACCGGGACAGGGATCGTAGGAGCTTTCTTT.

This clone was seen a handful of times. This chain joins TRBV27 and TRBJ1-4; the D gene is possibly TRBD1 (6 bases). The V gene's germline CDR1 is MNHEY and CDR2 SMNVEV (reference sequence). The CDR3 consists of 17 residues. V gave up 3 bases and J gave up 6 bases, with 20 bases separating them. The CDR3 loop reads CASSFSPPGHRDEKLFF. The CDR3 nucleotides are TGTGCCAGCAGTTTCTCTCCGCCGGGACACCGCGATGAAAAACTGTTTTTT.

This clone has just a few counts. The CDR3 sequence: CASSVAGGRALGEQYF. The DNA for the CDR3 is TGTGCCAGCAGCGTAGCAGGCGGGAGGGCCTTGGGCGAGCAGTACTTC. The chain has TRBV9 and TRBJ2-7, with 9 positions matching TRBD2. The V and J ends lost 0 bases and 6 bases, in that order; junction bases with no gene match: 10. The CDR3 runs 16 residues. Germline lookup yields CDR1 SGDLS and CDR2 YYNGEE.

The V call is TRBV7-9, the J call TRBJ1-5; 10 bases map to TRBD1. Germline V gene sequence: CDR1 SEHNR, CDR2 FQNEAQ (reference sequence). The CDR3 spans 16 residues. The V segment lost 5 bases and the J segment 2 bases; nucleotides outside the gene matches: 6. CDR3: CASSPPGTGGNQPQHF. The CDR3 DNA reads TGTGCCAGCAGCCCCCCCGGGACAGGGGGCAATCAGCCCCAGCATTTT. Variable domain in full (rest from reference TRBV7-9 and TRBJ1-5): DTGVSQNPRHKITKRGQNVTFRCDPISEHNRLYWYRQTLGQGPEFLTYFQNEAQLEKSRLLSDRFSAERPKGSFSTLEIQRTEQGDSAMYLCASSPPGTGGNQPQHFGDGTRLSIL.

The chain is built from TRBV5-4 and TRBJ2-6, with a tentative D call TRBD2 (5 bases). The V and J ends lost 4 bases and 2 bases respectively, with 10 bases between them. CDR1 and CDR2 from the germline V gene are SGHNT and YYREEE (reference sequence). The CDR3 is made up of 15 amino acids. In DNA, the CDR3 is TGTGCCAGCAGCCCTTTCGGGGCTGGGGCCAACGTCCTGACTTTC. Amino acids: CASSPFGAGANVLTF. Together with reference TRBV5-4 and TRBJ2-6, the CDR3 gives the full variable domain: ETGVTQSPTHLIKTRGQQVTLRCSSQSGHNTVSWYQQALGQGPQFIFQYYREEENGRGNFPPRFSGLQFPNYSSELNVNALELDDSALYLCASSPFGAGANVLTFGAGSRLTVL.

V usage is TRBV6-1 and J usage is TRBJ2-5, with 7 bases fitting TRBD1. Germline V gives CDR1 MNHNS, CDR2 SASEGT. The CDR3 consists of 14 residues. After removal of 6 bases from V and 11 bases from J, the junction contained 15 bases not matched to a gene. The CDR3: CASRPGDSRQEQYF. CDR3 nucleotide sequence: TGTGCCAGCAGGCCAGGGGACAGCCGGCAGGAGCAGTACTTC.

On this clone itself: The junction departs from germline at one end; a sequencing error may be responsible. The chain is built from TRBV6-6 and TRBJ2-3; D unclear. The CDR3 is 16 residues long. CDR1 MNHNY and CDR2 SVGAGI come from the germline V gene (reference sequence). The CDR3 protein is CVSSYSITESTDTQYF. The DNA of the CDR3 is TGTGTCAGCAGTTACTCGATAACAGAGAGCACAGATACGCAGTATTTT.

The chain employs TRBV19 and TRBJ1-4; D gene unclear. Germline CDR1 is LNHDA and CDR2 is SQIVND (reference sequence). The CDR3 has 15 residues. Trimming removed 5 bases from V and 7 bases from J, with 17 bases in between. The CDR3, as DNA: TGTGCCAGTAGTTCCTCGGGAGGTGACGCTGAAAAACTGTTTTTT. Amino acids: CASSSSGGDAEKLFF.

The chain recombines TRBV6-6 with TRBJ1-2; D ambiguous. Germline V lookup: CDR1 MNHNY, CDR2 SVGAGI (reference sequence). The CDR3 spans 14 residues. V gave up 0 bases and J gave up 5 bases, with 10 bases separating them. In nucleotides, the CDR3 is TGTGCCAGCAGTTACTCGGGCCAGCGGTATGGCTACACCTTC. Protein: CASSYSGQRYGYTF.

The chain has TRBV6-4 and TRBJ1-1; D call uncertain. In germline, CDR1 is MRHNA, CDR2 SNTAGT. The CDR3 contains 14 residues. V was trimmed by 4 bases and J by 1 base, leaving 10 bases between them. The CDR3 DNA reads TGTGCCAGCAGTGTCTCGACTGGGAACACTGAAGCTTTCTTT. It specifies CASSVSTGNTEAFF.

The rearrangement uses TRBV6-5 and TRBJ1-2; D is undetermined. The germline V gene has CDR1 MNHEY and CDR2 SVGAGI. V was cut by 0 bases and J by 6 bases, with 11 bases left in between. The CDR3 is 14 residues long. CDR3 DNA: TGTGCCAGCAGTTACTCGTCAGTTGCTGATGGCTACACCTTC. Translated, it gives CASSYSSVADGYTF.

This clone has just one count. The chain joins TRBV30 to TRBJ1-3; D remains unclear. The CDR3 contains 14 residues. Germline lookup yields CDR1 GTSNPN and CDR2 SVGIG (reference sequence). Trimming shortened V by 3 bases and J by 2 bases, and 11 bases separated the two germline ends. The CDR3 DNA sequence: TGTGCCTGGAGCCCCCTGGGCACTGGAAACACCATATATTTT. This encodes CAWSPLGTGNTIYF.

The CDR3, as DNA: TGTGCCAGCAGCCCAGAGACAGGGCCCGGGGCCAACGTCCTGACTTTC. The encoded protein is CASSPETGPGANVLTF. The J gene is TRBJ2-6, the V gene TRBV9, with 7 nucleotides matching TRBD1. Germline assignment: CDR1 SGDLS and CDR2 YYNGEE. V dropped 4 bases and J dropped 4; count of bases not matched to a gene: 8. This CDR3 spans 16 amino acids.

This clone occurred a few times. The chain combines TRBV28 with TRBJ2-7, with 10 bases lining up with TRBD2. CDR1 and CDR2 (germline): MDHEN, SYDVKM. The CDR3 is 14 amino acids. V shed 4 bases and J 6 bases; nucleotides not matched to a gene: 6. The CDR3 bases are TGTGCCAGCAGTTACCTAGCGGGAGAATCCGAGCAGTACTTC. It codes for CASSYLAGESEQYF.